Listed here are 27 T cell receptor beta chains from one sample, sequenced in a study of blood T cells in healthy people across ages. Through a sample-barcoded 5' primer and a J-beta primer mix, a second PCR was run for roughly 6 to 11 cycles. TCRdb redid the calling of the 5' RACE reads with MiXCR, one entry per CDR3 protein. The sample consists of 550,000 to 700,000 distinct CDR3 sequences, 25% to 30% of them appearing once. The specimen was blood. The receptors come from a woman aged 65 to 85 in good health.

This chain joins TRBV6-5 and TRBJ2-5; D is perhaps TRBD1 (5 bases). The J call may be wrong; the DNA end is better matched by TRBJ2-7. Germline CDR1 MNHEY, CDR2 SVGAGI. The CDR3 extends over 14 amino acids. The CDR3 coding sequence is TGTGCCAGCAGTTACTCTGGACACCTCTACGAGCAGTACTTC. It translates to CASSYSGHLYEQYF.

This clonotype was counted only a few times. This chain joins TRBV12-3 or TRBV12-4 and TRBJ1-3; D gene ambiguous. With 6 bases removed from V and 3 bases from J, the gap between germline ends came to 12 bases. There are 14 residues in the CDR3. DNA for the CDR3: TGTGCCAGCAGCACCATCCTACTTGGAAACACCATATATTTT. It specifies CASSTILLGNTIYF.

Here the CDR3 DNA reads TGTGCTAGTGGTTTGTCCGGGCGCTATGGCTACACCTTC. Translating gives CASGLSGRYGYTF. This chain connects TRBV12-5 to TRBJ1-2; D not resolved. The CDR3 has 13 residues. The ends were cut back, 2 bases at V and 4 bases at J, with 8 bases in the middle. The germline V gene has CDR1 LGHNT and CDR2 FRNRAP.

Only a few counts were recorded for this clonotype. This chain uses TRBV5-1 with TRBJ2-7, with 7 bases identical to TRBD2. Germline V lookup: CDR1 SGHRS, CDR2 YFSETQ. V dropped 6 bases and J dropped 4; count of bases not matched to a gene: 10. The CDR3 loop spans 14 amino acids. CDR3: CASTKPGEGYEQYF. The CDR3 DNA reads TGCGCCAGCACCAAACCGGGGGAGGGTTACGAGCAGTACTTC.

CDR3 protein: CASSIGSSGANVLTF. CDR3 DNA sequence: TGTGCCAGTAGTATTGGTAGCTCTGGGGCCAACGTCCTGACTTTC. The chain carries TRBV19 and TRBJ2-6, with D unresolved. This CDR3 spans 15 amino acids. In germline, CDR1 is LNHDA, CDR2 SQIVND (reference sequence). Trimming left V 3 bases short and J 0 bases short, with 6 bases between. Full variable domain (outside the CDR3, taken from reference TRBV19 and TRBJ2-6): DGGITQSPKYLFRKEGQNVTLSCEQNLNHDAMYWYRQDPGQGLRLIYYSQIVNDFQKGDIAEGYSVSREKKESFPLTVTSAQKNPTAFYLCASSIGSSGANVLTFGAGSRLTVL.

The J gene is TRBJ2-2, the V gene TRBV7-8; D is uncertain. The germline V and J ends were trimmed by 5 bases and 3 bases, with 13 bases remaining between them. This CDR3 has 15 amino acids. Germline assignment: CDR1 SGHVS and CDR2 FQNEAQ. CDR3 sequence (DNA): TGTGCCAGCAGCCCGACTGAGAGGTACACCGGGGAGCTGTTTTTT. Translating it yields CASSPTERYTGELFF.

CDR3 coding DNA: TGTGCCAGCAGCTTAGTACTTGAAGCTTTCTTT. Amino acid sequence: CASSLVLEAFF. The chain links TRBV7-9 to TRBJ1-1, with D unclear. V was clipped by 1 base and J by 7 bases, with 4 bases between them. There are 11 residues in the CDR3. CDR1 is SEHNR, CDR2 FQNEAQ, per germline (reference sequence).

The J gene is TRBJ2-1, the V gene TRBV7-3; 12 bases are a match to TRBD2. The V segment lost 2 bases and the J segment 15 bases; nucleotides outside the gene matches: 8. The CDR3 totals 14 residues. CDR1 and CDR2 (germline): SGHTA, FQGTGA. The DNA for the CDR3 is TGTGCCAGCAGCTTAGGAACTAGCGGGGGGCCCTTGTTCTTC. The encoded protein is CASSLGTSGGPLFF.

Notes on this clonotype: A junction end diverges from the germline sequence, so it may reflect a read error. V gene TRBV6-6 combines with J gene TRBJ2-2; tentative D call: TRBD2 (6 bases). CDR3 length: 13 residues. Germline lookup yields CDR1 MNHNY and CDR2 SVGAGI (reference sequence). The CDR3 protein is CAGSYTGAGELFF. The CDR3 DNA is TGTGCCGGCAGTTACACGGGGGCCGGGGAGCTGTTTTTT.

In its sample, this clonotype was seen a few times. At one end, the junction sequence differs from germline, possibly due to a read error. The chain has TRBV10-3 and TRBJ1-2, with D unclear. The CDR3 loop spans 15 amino acids. Per the germline V gene, CDR1 is ENHRY and CDR2 is SYGVKD. CDR3: CVISETLYSNYGYTF. The CDR3 coding sequence is TGTGTCATCAGTGAGACACTTTACTCTAACTATGGCTACACCTTC.

This sequence joins TRBV20-1 and TRBJ2-2; 7 bases map to TRBD2. The CDR3 extends over 15 amino acids. Germline V gene data show CDR1 as DFQATT and CDR2 as SNEGSKA (reference sequence). The V segment lost 2 bases and the J segment 1 base; nucleotides outside the gene matches: 4. The CDR3 bases are TGCAGTGCTAGACTGCGGGGGAAGAACACCGGGGAGCTGTTTTTT. Its protein is CSARLRGKNTGELFF.

The chain carries TRBV7-8 and TRBJ2-1; unclear D gene. Germline V gene lookup returns CDR1 SGHVS and CDR2 FQNEAQ. The CDR3 totals 13 residues. Trimming left V 5 bases short and J 6 bases short, with 11 bases between. The CDR3 DNA follows: TGTGCCAGCAGCCGGACCATGGGCAATGAGCAGTTCTTC. The encoded protein is CASSRTMGNEQFF. The whole variable domain, filled in from reference TRBV7-8 and TRBJ2-1, reads GAGVSQSPRYKVAKRGQDVALRCDPISGHVSLFWYQQALGQGPEFLTYFQNEAQLDKSGLPSDRFFAERPEGSVSTLKIQRTQQEDSAVYLCASSRTMGNEQFFGPGTRLTVL.

This clonotype appeared a few times. The chain has TRBV4-2 and TRBJ2-5; possible D gene TRBD1, 5 bases. The J call may be mistaken, given a closer DNA end match to TRBJ2-1. Germline CDR1 LGHNA, CDR2 YNFKEQ. The length of the CDR3 is 15 residues. CDR3 region: CASSQVTRAQNEQFF. The CDR3 coding sequence is TGTGCCAGCAGCCAAGTAACCAGGGCGCAAAATGAGCAGTTCTTC.

V usage is TRBV12-3 or TRBV12-4 and J usage is TRBJ1-4; D is unclear. The V gene lost 6 bases and the J gene lost 4 bases, with 6 bases spanning the gap. This CDR3 is 12 amino acids long. DNA for the CDR3: TGTGCCAGCAGGCTTAATAATGAAAAACTGTTTTTT. It codes for CASRLNNEKLFF.

This clonotype has just a few counts. This sequence joins TRBV18 and TRBJ1-2, with TRBD1 matching over 9 bases. J gave up 10 bases and V 3 bases, and 9 bases lay outside the gene matches. The CDR3 totals 14 residues. Looked up from germline, CDR1 is KGHSH and CDR2 is LQKENI. This CDR3 is CASSPMTDRGNYTF. CDR3 DNA: TGTGCCAGCTCACCTATGACGGACAGGGGTAACTACACCTTC.

This clonotype was recorded a few times. The genes are TRBV6-6 and TRBJ1-1; D might be TRBD1 (5 bases). The CDR3 extends over 14 amino acids. The germline V and J ends were trimmed by 6 bases and 1 base, with 12 bases remaining between them. Germline lookup yields CDR1 MNHNY and CDR2 SVGAGI (reference sequence). The DNA for the CDR3 is TGTGCCAGCAGACACAGGATTCAGAACACTGAAGCTTTCTTT. This gives the protein CASRHRIQNTEAFF.

The gene calls are TRBV3-1 and TRBJ1-6, with D unclear. V was trimmed by 1 base and J by 6 bases, leaving 10 bases between them. From germline, CDR1 is LGHDT and CDR2 YNNKEL (reference sequence). There are 15 residues in the CDR3. The CDR3 DNA follows: TGTGCCAGCAGCCAAGTCGCGAGGGCTAATTCACCCCTCCACTTT. Translating gives CASSQVARANSPLHF.

This clonotype was picked up a small number of times. J is TRBJ2-7 and V is TRBV6-1, with no clear D. The CDR3 totals 15 residues. V shed 1 base and J shed 6 bases, with 16 bases lying between them. Looked up from germline, CDR1 is MNHNS and CDR2 is SASEGT. In nucleotides, the CDR3 is TGTGCCAGCAGTGAAGTGTTCGGGCAGACAAGCGAGCAGTACTTC. This gives the protein CASSEVFGQTSEQYF.

This sequence joins TRBV6-5 and TRBJ2-5; D remains ambiguous. Trimming shortened V by 6 bases and J by 2 bases, and 10 bases separated the two germline ends. This CDR3 is built from 13 residues. Germline V gene lookup returns CDR1 MNHEY and CDR2 SVGAGI. CDR3 nucleotides: TGTGCCAGCAGCCCCCCGGCTCAAGAGACCCAGTACTTC. This codes for CASSPPAQETQYF.

The chain recombines TRBV10-3 with TRBJ2-1; 9 bases are a match to TRBD2. Germline V CDR1 and CDR2: ENHRY, SYGVKD. The length of the CDR3 is 15 residues. J was trimmed by 6 bases and V by 6 bases; bases with no gene match: 9. Written as DNA, the CDR3 is TGTGCCATCAGCCCCGGGACTAGCCCTTTCAATGAGCAGTTCTTC. Translating it yields CAISPGTSPFNEQFF.

This chain uses TRBV20-1 with TRBJ2-5, with D possibly TRBD1 on 5 matching bases. The CDR3 runs 13 residues. The germline CDR1 and CDR2 sequences are DFQATT and SNEGSKA (reference sequence). Trimming left V 5 bases short and J 9 bases short, with 19 bases between. Here the CDR3 reads CSALQDNKGAQYF. The CDR3, as DNA: TGCAGTGCTTTACAGGACAATAAAGGGGCCCAGTACTTC.

V and J are TRBV20-1 and TRBJ2-5; 8 nucleotides align to TRBD2. The DNA end is more similar to TRBJ2-1, so the J call may be wrong. Germline-derived CDR1 and CDR2 are DFQATT and SNEGSKA (reference sequence). This CDR3 has 17 amino acids. CDR3: CSAHSRGGSDSYNEQFF. CDR3 in DNA: TGCAGTGCTCATTCGCGCGGGGGGTCCGACTCCTACAATGAGCAGTTCTTC.

The chain has TRBV9 and TRBJ1-1; the D gene is possibly TRBD1 (5 bases). CDR1 and CDR2 (germline): SGDLS, YYNGEE. Trimming took 2 bases from V and 3 from J, leaving 11 bases between them. The CDR3 is 14 residues long. The CDR3: CASSVGPTDTEAFF. CDR3 nucleotides: TGTGCCAGCAGCGTGGGACCTACGGACACTGAAGCTTTCTTT.

The CDR3 coding sequence is TGTGCCAGCAGTCTACCGACAGCGAACACTGAAGCTTTCTTT. Translation: CASSLPTANTEAFF. The chain joins TRBV5-6 to TRBJ1-1; maybe TRBD1 (5 bases). CDR3 length: 14 amino acids. Trimming took 5 bases from V and 1 from J, leaving 12 bases between them. The germline gives CDR1 SGHDT, CDR2 YYEEEE.

This clonotype was counted a few times. This rearrangement joins TRBV7-8 to TRBJ1-2, with D unclear. Germline V CDR1 and CDR2: SGHVS, FQNEAQ. This CDR3 has 15 residues. Trimming took off 0 bases at V and 1 base at J, with 9 bases between the two ends. The CDR3, as DNA: TGTGCCAGCAGCTTAGCGGTGTGGGGTAACTATGGCTACACCTTC. Its translation: CASSLAVWGNYGYTF.

The chain is built from TRBV25-1 and TRBJ2-2; 9 nucleotides match TRBD1. Unmatched junction bases numbered 5, after V lost 7 bases and J lost 5 bases. Germline V CDR1 and CDR2: MGHDK, SYGVNS. This CDR3 contains 14 residues. In nucleotides, the CDR3 is TGTGCCAGCAACCCGGGACAGGGAACCGGGGAGCTGTTTTTT. It encodes CASNPGQGTGELFF. Using reference TRBV25-1 and TRBJ2-2 for the parts outside the CDR3, the full variable domain is EADIYQTPRYLVIGTGKKITLECSQTMGHDKMYWYQQDPGMELHLIHYSYGVNSTEKGDLSSESTVSRIRTEHFPLTLESARPSHTSQYLCASNPGQGTGELFFGEGSRLTVL.

The chain employs TRBV2 and TRBJ2-3, with 7 bases aligning to TRBD1. V lost 4 bases, J lost 5 bases, and 12 bases stayed unmatched. The CDR3 spans 16 residues. Germline V gives CDR1 SNHLY, CDR2 FYNNEI. The CDR3 sequence: CASSALQGILGDTQYF. CDR3 nucleotide sequence: TGTGCCAGCAGTGCGCTACAGGGGATTCTTGGAGATACGCAGTATTTT.